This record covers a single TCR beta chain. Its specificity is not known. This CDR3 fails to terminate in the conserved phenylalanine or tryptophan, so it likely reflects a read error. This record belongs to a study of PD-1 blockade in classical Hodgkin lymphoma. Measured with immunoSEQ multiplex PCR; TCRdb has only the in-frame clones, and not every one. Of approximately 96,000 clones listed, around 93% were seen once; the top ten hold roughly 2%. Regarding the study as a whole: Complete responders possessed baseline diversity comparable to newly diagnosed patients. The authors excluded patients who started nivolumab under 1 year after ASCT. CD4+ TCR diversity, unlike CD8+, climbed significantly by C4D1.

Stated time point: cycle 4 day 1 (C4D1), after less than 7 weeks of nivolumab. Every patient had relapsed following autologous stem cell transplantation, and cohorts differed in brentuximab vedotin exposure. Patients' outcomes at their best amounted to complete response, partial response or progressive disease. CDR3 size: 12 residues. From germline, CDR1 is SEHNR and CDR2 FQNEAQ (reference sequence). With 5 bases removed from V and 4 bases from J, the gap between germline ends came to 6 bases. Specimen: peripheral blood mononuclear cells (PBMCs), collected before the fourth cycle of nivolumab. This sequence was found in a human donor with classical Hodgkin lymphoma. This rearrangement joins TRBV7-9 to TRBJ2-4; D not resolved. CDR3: CASSPPKNIQYL. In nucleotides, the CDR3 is TGTGCCAGCAGCCCACCGAAAAACATTCAGTACCTC.